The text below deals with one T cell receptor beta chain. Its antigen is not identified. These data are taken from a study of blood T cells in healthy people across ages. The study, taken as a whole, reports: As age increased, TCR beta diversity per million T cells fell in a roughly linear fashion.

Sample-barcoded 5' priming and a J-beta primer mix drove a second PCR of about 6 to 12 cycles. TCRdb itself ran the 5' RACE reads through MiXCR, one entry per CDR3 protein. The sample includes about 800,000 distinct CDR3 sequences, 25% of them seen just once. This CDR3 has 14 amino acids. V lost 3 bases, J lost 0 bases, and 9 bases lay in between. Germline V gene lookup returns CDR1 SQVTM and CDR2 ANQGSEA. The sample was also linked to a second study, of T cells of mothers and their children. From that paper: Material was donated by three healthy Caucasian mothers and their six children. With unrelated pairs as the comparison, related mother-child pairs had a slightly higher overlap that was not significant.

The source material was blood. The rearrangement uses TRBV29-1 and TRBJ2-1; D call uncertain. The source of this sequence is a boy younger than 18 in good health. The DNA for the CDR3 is TGCAGCGTTGACGGGCTGCCCTCCTACAATGAGCAGTTCTTC. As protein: CSVDGLPSYNEQFF.